This note documents a single TCR beta chain sequence. Its antigen has not been determined. One base away there is no much larger clone; base qualities are not given. The data originate from a study of radiation and T cells in renal cell carcinoma (dated by TCRdb to 2020 to 2022). With regard to the full study: The samples were drawn from a clinical trial, where primary renal cell carcinomas were treated with 15 Gy of stereotactic body radiation therapy and then removed by nephrectomy 4 weeks afterward. A total of some 55 samples underwent TCR beta sequencing, made up of around 26 tumors and about 27 peripheral blood samples. A total of 4,016,671 unique CDR3 nucleotide sequences, encoding 2.5 million to 3 million unique CDR3 amino acid sequences, were found across all 53 samples. What the research found in general, with its limitations: Effects of radiation dose or scheduling on the TCR repertoire could not be addressed with the single-armed trial design. In blood, the top tumor clonotypes increased from baseline to 2 weeks after radiation and then shrank by 4 weeks, which suggests a temporary expansion of tumor-resident clones. No pretreatment tumor biopsies were available, so the baseline intratumoral presence of clonotypes could not be determined. Changes in the blood repertoire were not tracked past 4 weeks after treatment.

TCR beta libraries were generated from genomic DNA with the immunoSEQ kit, following the manufacturer's recommendations. For library preparation, a first multiplex PCR was performed with proprietary primers, followed by a second PCR in which unique barcodes were added, and bead cleanups were performed after each round. A positive control reaction and a negative control reaction, both provided in the kit, were run with every batch of samples. The final libraries underwent checking on an Agilent 4200 TapeStation D1000 ScreenTape, volumetric pooling, and quantification by qPCR. Sequencing was performed on an Illumina NextSeq500 using a MidOutput 150-cycle cartridge, with 156 Read1 cycles, 15 Index1 cycles, and the kit custom primers. The pooled library was loaded at approximately 1 pM, with a roughly 19% PhiX control spiked in. The study's processing was this. Vendor-processed data were analyzed in R, with a clonotype defined as all T cells sharing the same CDR3 nucleotide sequence. In the clone abundance analyses, frequencies were normalized to the 10,000 most abundant clones in each sample. Public T cell clones, averaging fewer than five per sample, were removed before analysis. An abundance difference of at least 32-fold between compartments was the criterion for calling clonotypes tumor-enriched or baseline blood-enriched. A beta-binomial differential abundance model was applied to find clonotypes that expanded or contracted between blood time points. Tumor-blood repertoire similarity was measured with the Baroni-Urbani and Buser coefficient, and group comparisons used two-tailed Wilcoxon tests in R. The immuneACCESS repertoire file appears here via TCRdb, limited to in-frame rearrangements. These files lack a portion of the clones; in checked studies, under half of the deficit traces to unresolved V genes, and the cause of the others is not known. The D gene and trimming were derived from the DNA, and the V and J assignments and clone size from that table. This sample is represented by roughly 140,000 clones; roughly 86% of them were singletons. Jointly, the top ten make up about an eighth of the sample.

The meaning of the sample's time point label: blood 2 weeks post-SBRT. The treatment or condition label of this sample denotes: 15 Gy SBRT to primary tumor, nephrectomy 4 weeks later. To follow tumor-enriched clonotypes, peripheral blood was collected serially from radiation-treated patients at baseline and again at 2 weeks and 4 weeks after SBRT. Every patient's renal cell carcinoma showed clear cell pathology. Genomic DNA for TCR sequencing was prepared using the QIAamp DNA Blood Mini Kit (Qiagen). Samples were included in the analyses only if all quality control checks were passed. CDR1 and CDR2, per the germline V gene, are MGHRA and YSYEKL. After removal of 7 bases from V and 2 bases from J, the junction retains 10 bases not matched to a gene. Taken from cysteine to phenylalanine, the CDR3 has 15 residues. The sequence is cut down to CDR3 DNA, 45 bases in frame from base 1.

In this chain, TRBV4-1 is recombined with TRBJ2-7; the junction holds 8 bases that match TRBD1. This clonotype originated in a woman in her forties or fifties with renal cell carcinoma. The input for sequencing was blood, taken from a patient whose treatment included radiotherapy and nephrectomy. In nucleotides, the sequence is TGCGCCAGCACCCCCTCCCGGACAGGGCCCTACGAGCAGTACTTC. Protein translation: CASTPSRTGPYEQYF.